Below, one T cell receptor beta chain is given with its context. Its matching antigen is unknown. Assay used: immunoSEQ multiplex PCR; TCRdb lists only in-frame clones, some missing. Of more than 120,000 clones in the sample, 70% to 90% are singletons; the top ten hold approximately 4.7%. The germline V and J ends were trimmed by 5 bases and 0 bases, with 10 bases remaining between them. This CDR3 is built from 13 residues. Germline CDR1 SQVTM, CDR2 ANQGSEA. These data are taken from a study of T cell responses to AZD1222 COVID-19 vaccine. General observations from the study: Of spike-specific TCRs, nearly half reportedly target regions left unmutated in variants.

Sequenced material: peripheral blood, taken 28 days after the second AZD1222 dose. This TCR was sampled from an adult who received the AZD1222 COVID-19 vaccine. The chain carries TRBV29-1 and TRBJ1-1; the D gene is possibly TRBD1 (6 bases). The CDR3 loop is CSVTRDMNTEAFF. CDR3 DNA sequence: TGCAGCGTTACCAGGGACATGAACACTGAAGCTTTCTTT.